This T cell receptor beta chain derives from a study of post-analysis software for immune sequencing data. Tagging with unique molecular identifiers was a feature of the TCR beta cDNA libraries. Each CDR3 protein is one row after TCRdb ran MiXCR on the PCR reads. This sample has 750,000 to 900,000 distinct CDR3 sequences, with just over 45% found just once. V lost 5 bases, J lost 7 bases, and 15 bases lay in between. This CDR3 has 13 amino acids. Overall study findings and caveats: TRBV segments more frequent in patients than in controls numbered five and included TRBV5-6, TRBV5-1 and TRBV20-1.

With respect to this clonotype: Antigen: not known.

Material: blood. This TCR derives from a girl aged 10 to 17 with multiple sclerosis. This rearrangement joins TRBV12-3 or TRBV12-4 to TRBJ2-7; tentatively, D is TRBD2 (5 bases). This CDR3 reads CASSPLKLVEQYF. CDR3 in DNA: TGTGCCAGCAGTCCACTAAAACTAGTGGAGCAGTACTTC.